Each of the 29 T cell receptor beta chains below was sequenced from the same sample in a study of blood T cells in healthy people across ages. Combining a sample-barcoded 5' primer with a J-beta primer mix, a second PCR ran for about 7 to 11 cycles. TCRdb used MiXCR to reprocess the 5' RACE reads, holding one entry per CDR3 protein. The sample includes around 650,000 distinct CDR3 sequences, about 32% seen only once; the top ten take approximately 15%. Sequenced input: blood. The receptors stem from a woman of 80 years or more in good health.

The sample holds one count of this clonotype. The rearrangement links TRBV11-2 to TRBJ2-3; the D gene is possibly TRBD2 (7 bases). This CDR3 contains 15 residues. Germline lookup yields CDR1 SGHAT and CDR2 FQNNGV. With 5 bases removed from V and 6 bases from J, the gap between germline ends came to 18 bases. The chain's CDR3 is CASSNKRGAWDTQYF. CDR3 DNA sequence: TGTGCCAGCAGCAATAAACGGGGGGCATGGGATACGCAGTATTTT.

Concerning this clonotype: A read error may be the cause here, since a much bigger clone is one base away. The chain combines TRBV7-2 with TRBJ2-1; 7 bases agree with TRBD2. The germline V gene has CDR1 SGHTA and CDR2 FQGNSA. The trim removed 5 bases at V and 12 bases at J, leaving 13 bases unmatched. The CDR3 loop spans 14 amino acids. CDR3 loop: CASSPNYRGGGQFF. CDR3 nucleotide sequence: TGTGCCAGCAGCCCGAACTATAGGGGCGGGGGGCAGTTCTTC.

This clonotype was recorded at least ten times. The V gene is TRBV5-6, the J gene TRBJ2-3; unclear D gene. Trimming pared 7 bases from V and 0 bases from J, leaving 18 bases between. This CDR3 comprises 16 residues. CDR1 is SGHDT and CDR2 is YYEEEE in the germline V gene. CDR3: CASRLRLRSSTDTQYF. The CDR3 DNA reads as TGTGCCAGCCGATTGCGTTTGAGGTCTAGCACAGATACGCAGTATTTT. The whole variable domain, remainder taken from reference TRBV5-6 and TRBJ2-3, is DAGVTQSPTHLIKTRGQQVTLRCSPKSGHDTVSWYQQALGQGPQFIFQYYEEEERQRGNFPDRFSGHQFPNYSSELNVNALLLGDSALYLCASRLRLRSSTDTQYFGPGTRLTVL.

To note about this clonotype: A much bigger clone sits one base away, suggesting this may be a read error. The chain combines TRBV5-1 with TRBJ2-1; 8 bases are a match to TRBD2. TRBJ2-7 explains the end of the DNA better; the J call may be wrong. The CDR3 consists of 16 residues. The germline V gene encodes CDR1 SGHRS and CDR2 YFSETQ. The CDR3: CASSLGSGGPVNEQYF. The CDR3 nucleotides are TGCGCCAGCAGCTTGGGCTCGGGGGGGCCGGTCAATGAGCAGTACTTC.

This clonotype was counted ten times or more. This chain joins TRBV3-1 and TRBJ2-1; D unresolved. V was cut by 4 bases and J by 4 bases, with 20 bases left in between. The CDR3 spans 17 residues. Germline CDR1 reads LGHDT; CDR2 reads YNNKEL (reference sequence). DNA of the CDR3: TGTGCCAGCAGCCTCCAATTGGAGCGCTTTTCTTACAATGAGCAGTTCTTC. Its translation: CASSLQLERFSYNEQFF.

This clonotype was seen ten or more times. The gene calls are TRBV30 and TRBJ1-5, with D possibly TRBD1 on 5 matching bases. The CDR3 has 12 residues. V lost 5 bases and J lost 5, with 10 bases in between. The germline V gene has CDR1 GTSNPN and CDR2 SVGIG (reference sequence). The CDR3 DNA is TGTGCCTGGGGGACCCCTGATCAGCCCCAGCATTTT. It encodes CAWGTPDQPQHF.

J is TRBJ2-7 and V is TRBV29-1; TRBD2 aligns across 11 bases. The V gene's germline CDR1 is SQVTM and CDR2 ANQGSEA. CDR3 length: 15 amino acids. J gave up 7 bases and V 5 bases, and 13 bases lay outside the gene matches. CDR3 region: CSVRLAGTSYSEQYF. CDR3 DNA sequence: TGCAGCGTTCGACTAGCGGGGACCTCCTACAGTGAGCAGTACTTC.

The chain couples TRBV11-2 to TRBJ2-1; D unclear. CDR1 and CDR2 (germline): SGHAT, FQNNGV. This CDR3 has 11 residues. The V and J ends lost 5 bases and 15 bases respectively, with 14 bases between them. The CDR3 region is CASSPRDQPFF. The CDR3 nucleotides are TGTGCCAGCAGCCCAAGGGATCAGCCGTTCTTC. Full variable domain (missing parts from reference TRBV11-2 and TRBJ2-1): EAGVAQSPRYKIIEKRQSVAFWCNPISGHATLYWYQQILGQGPKLLIQFQNNGVVDDSQLPKDRFSAERLKGVDSTLKIQPAKLEDSAVYLCASSPRDQPFFGPGTRLTVL.

Concerning this clonotype itself: A read error may account for a junction end that differs from germline. The J gene is TRBJ1-2, the V gene TRBV28, with 7 bases fitting TRBD1. There are 14 residues in the CDR3. In germline, CDR1 is MDHEN, CDR2 SYDVKM. In nucleotides, the CDR3 is TGTGCCAGCAAAACAGGGGTCACTAACTATGGCCACACCTTC. Protein: CASKTGVTNYGHTF.

This chain connects TRBV2 to TRBJ2-5, with D perhaps given as TRBD1 or TRBD2 (6 bases each). V lost 10 bases and J lost 5, with 23 bases in between. CDR3 length equals 15 residues. Per germline, CDR1 SNHLY and CDR2 FYNNEI. The CDR3 coding sequence is TGTGCCAACCCGGCGAAAGGGGGGCGCGGGGAGACCCAGTACTTC. It encodes CANPAKGGRGETQYF.

This clonotype came up a few times. This chain uses TRBV20-1 with TRBJ1-4, with TRBD1 as a possible D gene (5 bases). The CDR3 runs 15 residues. Germline loops: CDR1 DFQATT, CDR2 SNEGSKA (reference sequence). Deletions cut 3 bases from V and 0 bases from J, with 11 bases between. DNA for the CDR3: TGCAGTGCTAGCCCCGGGACGGCAACTAATGAAAAACTGTTTTTT. It translates to CSASPGTATNEKLFF.

The chain joins TRBV5-1 to TRBJ2-1, with unresolved D. This CDR3 has 12 residues. The germline gives CDR1 SGHRS, CDR2 YFSETQ. Trimming left V 1 base short and J 8 bases short, with 7 bases between. The CDR3 coding sequence is TGCGCCAGCAGCTTGATGGGATATGAGCAGTTCTTC. Amino acid sequence: CASSLMGYEQFF.

The chain couples TRBV7-2 to TRBJ1-5; possibly TRBD1 for D (5 bases). This CDR3 has 17 residues. V lost 2 bases, J lost 3 bases, and 17 bases lay in between. Germline V lookup: CDR1 SGHTA, CDR2 FQGNSA. This chain's CDR3 is CASSLSGRTGPNQPQHF. CDR3 DNA: TGTGCCAGCAGCTTATCAGGCCGAACAGGCCCCAATCAGCCCCAGCATTTT.

Concerning this clonotype: It may be a read error: a sequence one base away is much more abundant. The chain is built from TRBV7-9 and TRBJ2-5; TRBD2 matches at 8 bases. This CDR3 spans 16 amino acids. V was pared by 5 bases and J by 11 bases, with 19 bases of the junction left unmatched. From germline, CDR1 is SEHNR and CDR2 FQNEAQ (reference sequence). CDR3 amino acids: CASSAGSGVISNEQYF. The CDR3 DNA reads as TGTGCCAGCAGCGCCGGTAGCGGGGTGATCTCCAATGAGCAGTACTTC.

There are many counts of this clonotype. The J gene is TRBJ1-2, the V gene TRBV7-2; the D is unclear. This CDR3 spans 12 amino acids. V lost 5 bases and J 9 bases, leaving 13 bases between the germline ends. Germline-derived CDR1 and CDR2 are SGHTA and FQGNSA. The CDR3 coding sequence is TGTGCCAGCAGCCCCAGGACGGCAAGCTACACCTTC. This translates into CASSPRTASYTF. The whole variable domain, filled in from reference TRBV7-2 and TRBJ1-2, reads GAGVSQSPSNKVTEKGKDVELRCDPISGHTALYWYRQSLGQGLEFLIYFQGNSAPDKSGLPSDRFSAERTGGSVSTLTIQRTQQEDSAVYLCASSPRTASYTFGSGTRLTVV.

This clonotype was seen a handful of times. The genes are TRBV2 and TRBJ2-5; D is perhaps TRBD1 (6 bases). Germline V gene data show CDR1 as SNHLY and CDR2 as FYNNEI. This CDR3 has 12 residues. The V end lost 5 bases, the J end lost 11 bases, and 15 bases lay between the germline ends. CDR3 DNA sequence: TGTGCCAGCAGTTTAGGACAGACTGAGCAGTACTTC. Protein product: CASSLGQTEQYF.

The chain employs TRBV7-2 and TRBJ2-1, with 8 positions matching TRBD2. This CDR3 contains 13 residues. Per germline, CDR1 SGHTA and CDR2 FQGNSA. With V trimmed by 1 base and J by 8 bases, 1 base remained unmatched. CDR3 region: CASSLEAGDEQFF. The CDR3 DNA sequence: TGTGCCAGCAGCTTAGAAGCGGGGGATGAGCAGTTCTTC.

The J gene is TRBJ1-2, the V gene TRBV10-3; 10 bases align to TRBD1. CDR1 is ENHRY, CDR2 SYGVKD, per germline. This CDR3 is 15 amino acids long. V lost 7 bases to trimming and J lost 7 bases; unmatched junction nucleotides: 12. The CDR3 spells CAITSTTGGAIGYTF. As DNA, the CDR3 is TGTGCCATCACCTCTACGACAGGGGGCGCGATTGGCTACACCTTC.

This clonotype came up many times. The rearrangement uses TRBV12-3 or TRBV12-4 and TRBJ1-5; perhaps TRBD1 as D (5 bases). V lost 5 bases to trimming and J lost 4 bases, with 12 bases between them. CDR3 length equals 14 residues. The CDR3 DNA sequence: TGTGCCAGCAGTAGGGGTCTTCGTAATCAGCCCCAGCATTTT. This gives the protein CASSRGLRNQPQHF.

This clonotype was seen many times. This chain uses TRBV15 with TRBJ1-6, with 7 bases matching TRBD1. The V gene end was trimmed by 0 bases and the J gene end by 6 bases; junction bases not matched to a gene: 11. The CDR3 loop spans 18 amino acids. CDR1 LNHNV and CDR2 YYDKDF come from the germline V gene (reference sequence). CDR3 nucleotides: TGTGCCACCAGCAGAGACCCTCAGGGGGGGGCTTCTAATTCACCCCTCCACTTT. It translates to CATSRDPQGGASNSPLHF.

This clonotype was observed a single time. It may be a read error: a sequence one base away is much more abundant. The CDR3 end shows no conserved phenylalanine or tryptophan, and so a read error is likely. The chain links TRBV7-3 to TRBJ1-2; 9 positions agree with TRBD1. Unmatched junction bases numbered 10, after V lost 0 bases and J lost 8 bases. The CDR3 covers 16 residues. Germline CDR1 is SGHTA and CDR2 is FQGTGA. The CDR3 DNA is TGTGCCAGCAGCTTAACGAGCACCGGGACAGGGCAGGGCTACACCTCC. Its translation is CASSLTSTGTGQGYTS.

The rearrangement links TRBV5-5 to TRBJ2-1, with 7 bases matching TRBD1. This CDR3 is 15 amino acids long. V lost 4 bases and J lost 4; bases outside the gene matches: 8. The germline gives CDR1 SGHKS, CDR2 YYEKEE (reference sequence). CDR3 sequence reads: CASSRRRQGYNEQFF. The CDR3 DNA follows: TGTGCCAGCAGCCGTCGACGACAGGGATACAATGAGCAGTTCTTC.

Comment on this clonotype: Germline is not matched at one junction end, which may reflect a read error. The V and J genes are TRBV10-3 and TRBJ1-4; 7 nucleotides agree with TRBD1. CDR1 and CDR2 from the germline V gene are ENHRY and SYGVKD. The CDR3 spans 15 residues. This CDR3 is CVISEGGTAGEKLFF. CDR3 nucleotide sequence: TGTGTCATCAGTGAGGGAGGGACAGCTGGAGAAAAACTGTTTTTT.

This chain uses TRBV15 with TRBJ1-4, with D possibly TRBD1 on 6 matching bases. The CDR3 covers 17 residues. Trimming removed 1 base at V and 8 bases at J, with 20 bases between. CDR1 LNHNV and CDR2 YYDKDF come from the germline V gene (reference sequence). CDR3 loop: CATSRGTGGEGKEKLFF. The CDR3 DNA is TGTGCCACCAGCAGAGGGACGGGGGGCGAAGGGAAAGAAAAACTGTTTTTT.

The V call is TRBV4-1, the J call TRBJ2-1; D is perhaps TRBD2 (6 bases). Trimming pared 2 bases from V and 6 bases from J, leaving 17 bases between. In germline, CDR1 is MGHRA, CDR2 YSYEKL. CDR3 length equals 16 residues. The CDR3 DNA reads as TGCGCCAGCAGCCAACTCGACATTCTAGCGTTCAATGAGCAGTTCTTC. The encoded protein is CASSQLDILAFNEQFF.

This clonotype was counted a few times. V gene TRBV3-1 combines with J gene TRBJ1-1; 7 nucleotides agree with TRBD1. CDR3 length equals 13 residues. V lost 4 bases to trimming and J lost 7 bases; unmatched junction nucleotides: 6. Per germline, CDR1 LGHDT and CDR2 YNNKEL (reference sequence). The CDR3 region has the DNA TGTGCCAGCAGCCTCCGGACAGGCCTTGAAGCTTTCTTT. Translated: CASSLRTGLEAFF.

J is TRBJ1-1 and V is TRBV20-1; maybe TRBD1 (5 bases). Per germline, CDR1 DFQATT and CDR2 SNEGSKA (reference sequence). V was cut by 1 base and J by 5 bases, with 20 bases left in between. CDR3 length equals 16 residues. The CDR3 here is CSARVRKTAGMTEAFF. CDR3 nucleotides: TGCAGTGCTAGAGTTCGAAAAACGGCAGGGATGACTGAAGCTTTCTTT.

Here the CDR3 reads CAWSRNFGTSGAVTGELFF. The CDR3 coding sequence is TGTGCCTGGAGTCGCAATTTCGGGACTAGCGGAGCGGTCACCGGGGAGCTGTTTTTT. The chain couples TRBV30 to TRBJ2-2; 11 bases map to TRBD2. V lost 2 bases to trimming and J lost 4 bases; unmatched junction nucleotides: 15. This CDR3 region has 19 residues. The germline V gene encodes CDR1 GTSNPN and CDR2 SVGIG (reference sequence).

The chain uses TRBV11-2 and TRBJ2-3; D uncertain. This CDR3 is 15 amino acids long. Germline CDR1 and CDR2: SGHAT and FQNNGV. V dropped 3 bases and J dropped 0 bases, with 10 bases sitting between them. CDR3 sequence: CASSFDGISTDTQYF. The CDR3 region has the DNA TGTGCCAGCAGCTTCGATGGTATTAGCACAGATACGCAGTATTTT.